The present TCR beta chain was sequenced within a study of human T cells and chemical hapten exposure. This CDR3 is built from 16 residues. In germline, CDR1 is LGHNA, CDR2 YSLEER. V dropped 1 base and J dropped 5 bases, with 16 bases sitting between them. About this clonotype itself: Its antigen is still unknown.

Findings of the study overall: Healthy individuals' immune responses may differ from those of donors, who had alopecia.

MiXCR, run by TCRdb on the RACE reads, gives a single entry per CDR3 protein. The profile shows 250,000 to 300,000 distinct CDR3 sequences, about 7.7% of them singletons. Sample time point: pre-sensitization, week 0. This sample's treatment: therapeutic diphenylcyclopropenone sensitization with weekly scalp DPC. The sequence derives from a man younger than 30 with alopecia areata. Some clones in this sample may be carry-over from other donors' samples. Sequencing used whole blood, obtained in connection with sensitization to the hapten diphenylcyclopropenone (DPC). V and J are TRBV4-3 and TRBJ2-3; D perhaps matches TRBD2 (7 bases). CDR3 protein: CASSQAIGGGGDTQYF. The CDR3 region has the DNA TGCGCCAGCAGCCAAGCGATTGGGGGCGGGGGAGATACGCAGTATTTT.